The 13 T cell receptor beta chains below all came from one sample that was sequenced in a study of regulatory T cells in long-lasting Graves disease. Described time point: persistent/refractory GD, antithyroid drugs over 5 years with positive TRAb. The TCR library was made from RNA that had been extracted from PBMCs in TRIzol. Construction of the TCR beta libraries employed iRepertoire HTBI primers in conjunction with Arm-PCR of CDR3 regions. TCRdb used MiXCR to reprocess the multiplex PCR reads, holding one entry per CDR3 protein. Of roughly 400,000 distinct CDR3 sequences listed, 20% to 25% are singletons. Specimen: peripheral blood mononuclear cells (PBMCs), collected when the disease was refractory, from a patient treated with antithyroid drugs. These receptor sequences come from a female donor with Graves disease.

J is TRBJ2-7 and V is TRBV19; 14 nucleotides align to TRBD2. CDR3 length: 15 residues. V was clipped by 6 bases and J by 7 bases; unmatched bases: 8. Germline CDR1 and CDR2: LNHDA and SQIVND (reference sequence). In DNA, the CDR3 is TGTGCCAGTAGCCGGGGACTAGCGGGAGTTGAAGAGCAGTACTTC. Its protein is CASSRGLAGVEEQYF.

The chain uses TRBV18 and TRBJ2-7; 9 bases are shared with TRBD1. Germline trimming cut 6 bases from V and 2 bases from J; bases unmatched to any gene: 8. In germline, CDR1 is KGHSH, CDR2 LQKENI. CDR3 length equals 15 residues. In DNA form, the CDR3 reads TGTGCCAGCTCCCCCGGGACAGGGAGCGCCTACGAGCAGTACTTC. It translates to CASSPGTGSAYEQYF.

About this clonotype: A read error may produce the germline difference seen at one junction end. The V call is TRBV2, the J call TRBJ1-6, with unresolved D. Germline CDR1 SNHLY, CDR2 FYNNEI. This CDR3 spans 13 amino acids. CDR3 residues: CASSQVGWERLHF. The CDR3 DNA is TGCGCCAGCAGCCAAGTTGGGTGGGAACGACTCCACTTT.

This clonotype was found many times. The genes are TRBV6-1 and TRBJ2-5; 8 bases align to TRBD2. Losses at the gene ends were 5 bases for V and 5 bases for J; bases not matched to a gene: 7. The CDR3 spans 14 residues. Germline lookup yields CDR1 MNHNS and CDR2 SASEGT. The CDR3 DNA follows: TGTGCCAGCAGTCCGACCGGGACTAGGGAGACCCAGTACTTC. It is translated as CASSPTGTRETQYF.

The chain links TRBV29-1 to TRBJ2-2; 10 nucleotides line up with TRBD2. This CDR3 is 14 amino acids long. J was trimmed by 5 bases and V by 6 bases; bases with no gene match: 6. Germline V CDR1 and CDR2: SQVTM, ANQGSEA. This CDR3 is CSVPSGSGTGELFF. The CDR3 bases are TGCAGCGTGCCTAGCGGGAGCGGGACCGGGGAGCTGTTTTTT.

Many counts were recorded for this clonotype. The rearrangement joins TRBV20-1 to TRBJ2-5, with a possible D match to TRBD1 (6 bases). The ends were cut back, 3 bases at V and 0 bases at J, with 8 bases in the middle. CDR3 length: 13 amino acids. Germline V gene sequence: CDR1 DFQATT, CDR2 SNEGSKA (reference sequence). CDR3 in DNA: TGCAGTGCTAGTGGACAGAACCAAGAGACCCAGTACTTC. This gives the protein CSASGQNQETQYF.

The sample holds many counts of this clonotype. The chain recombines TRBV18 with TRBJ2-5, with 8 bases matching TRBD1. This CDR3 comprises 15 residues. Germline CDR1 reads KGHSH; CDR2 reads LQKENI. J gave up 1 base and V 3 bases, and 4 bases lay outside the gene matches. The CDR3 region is CASSPGTGLQETQYF. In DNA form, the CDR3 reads TGTGCCAGCTCACCGGGGACAGGCCTCCAAGAGACCCAGTACTTC. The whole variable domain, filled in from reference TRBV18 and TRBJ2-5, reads NAGVMQNPRHLVRRRGQEARLRCSPMKGHSHVYWYRQLPEEGLKFMVYLQKENIIDESGMPKERFSAEFPKEGPSILRIQQVVRGDSAAYFCASSPGTGLQETQYFGPGTRLLVL.

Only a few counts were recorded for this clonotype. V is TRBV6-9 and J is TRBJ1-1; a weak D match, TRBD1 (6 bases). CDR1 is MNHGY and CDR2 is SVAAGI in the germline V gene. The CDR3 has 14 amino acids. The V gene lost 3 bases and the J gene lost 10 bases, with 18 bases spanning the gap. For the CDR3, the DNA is TGTGCCAGCAGTTACGATTTTGGGGGACAAAGAGCTTTCTTT. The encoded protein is CASSYDFGGQRAFF.

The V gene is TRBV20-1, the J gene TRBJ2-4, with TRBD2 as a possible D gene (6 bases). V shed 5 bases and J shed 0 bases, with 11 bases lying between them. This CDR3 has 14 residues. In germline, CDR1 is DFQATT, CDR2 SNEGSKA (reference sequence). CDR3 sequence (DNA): TGCAGTGCTGCTCGGGAGTTAGCCAAAAACATTCAGTACTTC. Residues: CSAARELAKNIQYF.

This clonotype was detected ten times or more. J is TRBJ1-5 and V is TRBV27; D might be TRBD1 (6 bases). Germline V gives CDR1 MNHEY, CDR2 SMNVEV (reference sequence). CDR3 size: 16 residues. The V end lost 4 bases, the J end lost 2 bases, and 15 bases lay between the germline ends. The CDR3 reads CASSSWAGVGNQPQHF. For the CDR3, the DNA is TGTGCCAGCAGTTCCTGGGCAGGGGTCGGCAATCAGCCCCAGCATTTT.

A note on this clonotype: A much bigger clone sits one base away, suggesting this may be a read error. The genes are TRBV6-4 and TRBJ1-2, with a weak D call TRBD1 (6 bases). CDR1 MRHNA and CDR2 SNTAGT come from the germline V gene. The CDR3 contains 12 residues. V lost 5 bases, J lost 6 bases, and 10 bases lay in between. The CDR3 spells CASSPQGDGYTF. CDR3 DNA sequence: TGTGCCAGCAGTCCACAGGGAGATGGCTACACCTTC.

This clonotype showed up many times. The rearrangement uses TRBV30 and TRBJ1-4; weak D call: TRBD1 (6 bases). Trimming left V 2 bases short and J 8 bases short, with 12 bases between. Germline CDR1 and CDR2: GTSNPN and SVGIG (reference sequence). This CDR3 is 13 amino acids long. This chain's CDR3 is CAWSQGPREKLFF. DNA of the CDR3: TGTGCCTGGAGTCAGGGGCCCCGCGAAAAACTGTTTTTT.

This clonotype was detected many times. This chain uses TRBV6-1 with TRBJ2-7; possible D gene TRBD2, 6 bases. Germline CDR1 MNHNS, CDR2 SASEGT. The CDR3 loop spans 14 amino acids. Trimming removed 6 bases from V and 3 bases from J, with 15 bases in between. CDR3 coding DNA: TGTGCCAGCAGGCAGTCTGGGGGGTACTACGAGCAGTACTTC. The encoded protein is CASRQSGGYYEQYF.